Presented here are 25 T cell receptor beta chains from one specimen sequenced in a study of neurological immune-mediated disorders. MiXCR, applied by TCRdb to the 5' RACE reads, yields one record per CDR3 protein. The sample records fewer than 45,000 distinct CDR3 sequences, about 6.3% being singletons. The source material was CD4+ T cells from blood. The receptors here all came from a woman aged 40 to 55 in good health.

This clonotype was seen repeatedly, ten times or more. The CDR3 coding sequence is TGTGCCAGCAAAAACGGGGGGAGCTCCTACGAGCAGTACTTC. Protein: CASKNGGSSYEQYF. This chain connects TRBV12-3 or TRBV12-4 to TRBJ2-7; 7 bases are shared with TRBD2. The CDR3 runs 14 residues. With 7 bases clipped from V and 0 bases from J, the junction kept 6 bases outside the gene matches.

This clonotype was seen ten or more times. The V and J genes are TRBV10-3 and TRBJ2-5; 14 positions agree with TRBD2. CDR1 is ENHRY, CDR2 SYGVKD, per germline. V was pared by 3 bases and J by 2 bases, with 11 bases of the junction left unmatched. The CDR3 is 19 residues long. The CDR3 loop reads CAISEGRVTSGRDQETQYF. CDR3 DNA sequence: TGTGCCATCAGTGAAGGACGGGTGACTAGCGGGAGGGATCAAGAGACCCAGTACTTC.

There are many counts of this clonotype. CDR3: CASSLGLRGGTGELFF. The CDR3 region has the DNA TGTGCCAGCAGCCTGGGCCTCCGGGGAGGCACCGGGGAGCTGTTTTTT. This chain connects TRBV11-2 to TRBJ2-2; a weak D match, TRBD2 (6 bases). The germline CDR1 and CDR2 sequences are SGHAT and FQNNGV. The CDR3 consists of 16 residues. Between the trimmed V and J ends, which lost 5 bases and 4 bases, there was a span of 17 bases.

This clonotype came up many times. The chain combines TRBV3-1 with TRBJ2-7; 7 bases line up with TRBD2. CDR1 and CDR2 (germline): LGHDT, YNNKEL (reference sequence). This CDR3 has 14 residues. The junction had 2 bases not matched to a gene; V was cut back by 1 base and J by 2 bases. The CDR3 nucleotides are TGTGCCAGCAGCCAAGCCCTAGCGGCCTACGAGCAGTACTTC. This translates into CASSQALAAYEQYF.

At least ten counts were recorded for this clonotype. This chain connects TRBV4-2 to TRBJ2-1; TRBD2 is a possible D gene (6 bases). Trimming removed 0 bases at V and 8 bases at J, with 17 bases between. The germline CDR1 and CDR2 sequences are LGHNA and YNFKEQ. There are 16 residues in the CDR3. CDR3 nucleotide sequence: TGTGCCAGCAGCCAAGAGCGTGGGGCAGGAGGGGATGAGCAGTTCTTC. This translates into CASSQERGAGGDEQFF.

In its sample, this clonotype was seen many times. V is TRBV15 and J is TRBJ2-7, with a tentative D call TRBD2 (5 bases). Germline V CDR1 and CDR2: LNHNV, YYDKDF (reference sequence). This CDR3 is 13 amino acids long. Trimming pared 8 bases from V and 3 bases from J, leaving 14 bases between. The DNA for the CDR3 is TGTGCCACCGCCCGGGGAGACAACTACGAGCAGTACTTC. Translation: CATARGDNYEQYF.

This clonotype appeared many times. CDR3 bases: TGTGCCAGCACCCGATCGGCAGGGAGCGCTGAAGCTTTCTTT. Its translation: CASTRSAGSAEAFF. The chain employs TRBV12-3 or TRBV12-4 and TRBJ1-1; possible D gene TRBD1, 5 bases. The CDR3 spans 14 residues. V lost 7 bases to trimming and J lost 6 bases, with 18 bases between them.

Ten or more counts support this clonotype. V gene TRBV27 combines with J gene TRBJ2-1; 10 bases map to TRBD2. V dropped 2 bases and J dropped 6; count of bases not matched to a gene: 7. Germline CDR1 is MNHEY and CDR2 is SMNVEV (reference sequence). The CDR3 is made up of 16 amino acids. The DNA of the CDR3 is TGTGCCAGCAGTTTAGTCTTCCTAGCGGGAGCCAATGAGCAGTTCTTC. Translating gives CASSLVFLAGANEQFF.

This clonotype was counted ten times or more. The genes are TRBV6-2 or TRBV6-3 and TRBJ2-1; no clear D gene. The CDR3 is made up of 12 amino acids. Between the trimmed V and J ends, which lost 6 bases and 5 bases, there was a span of 8 bases. Germline CDR1 is MNHEY and CDR2 is SVGEGT. The CDR3: CASRTANNEQFF. CDR3 bases: TGTGCCAGCAGGACCGCGAACAATGAGCAGTTCTTC.

This clonotype was counted ten times or more. The V gene is TRBV5-1, the J gene TRBJ2-7, with 12 bases fitting TRBD2. The CDR3 loop spans 18 amino acids. Germline CDR1 is SGHRS and CDR2 is YFSETQ. V shed 0 bases and J 6 bases; nucleotides not matched to a gene: 13. This chain's CDR3 is CASSLDGTSGQGGVEQYF. In nucleotides, the CDR3 is TGCGCCAGCAGCTTGGACGGGACTAGCGGGCAGGGAGGGGTCGAGCAGTACTTC. Full variable domain (rest looked up from reference TRBV5-1 and TRBJ2-7): KAGVTQTPRYLIKTRGQQVTLSCSPISGHRSVSWYQQTPGQGLQFLFEYFSETQRNKGNFPGRFSGRQFSNSRSEMNVSTLELGDSALYLCASSLDGTSGQGGVEQYFGPGTRLTVT.

This clonotype came up many times. The rearrangement links TRBV29-1 to TRBJ1-1; D remains unclear. Germline loops: CDR1 SQVTM, CDR2 ANQGSEA. Trimming cost V 7 bases and J 1 base, with 4 bases left between them. This CDR3 is 10 amino acids long. In DNA, the CDR3 is TGCAGCGCCACGAACACTGAAGCTTTCTTT. It yields the protein CSATNTEAFF.

This clonotype was counted at least ten times. V gene TRBV24-1 combines with J gene TRBJ1-2, with TRBD1 as a possible D gene (5 bases). Germline V lookup: CDR1 KGHDR, CDR2 SFDVKD. The CDR3 loop spans 14 amino acids. V was clipped by 0 bases and J by 8 bases, with 12 bases between them. The CDR3 region has the DNA TGTGCCACCAGTGATTTGGGGGGGGTAGGCGGCTACACCTTC. It specifies CATSDLGGVGGYTF.

This clonotype was recorded at least ten times. The V and J genes are TRBV29-1 and TRBJ2-3; 11 nucleotides agree with TRBD1. With 4 bases clipped from V and 6 bases from J, the junction kept 9 bases outside the gene matches. CDR3 size: 15 residues. Germline CDR1 is SQVTM and CDR2 is ANQGSEA. CDR3 DNA: TGCAGCGTTGCGTGGGACAGGGGGAGGCCCGATACGCAGTATTTT. As protein: CSVAWDRGRPDTQYF.

This chain uses TRBV6-6 with TRBJ2-1; D gene unclear. This CDR3 has 13 amino acids. The germline CDR1 and CDR2 sequences are MNHNY and SVGAGI (reference sequence). Trimming removed 0 bases at V and 9 bases at J, with 9 bases between. The CDR3 DNA is TGTGCCAGCAGTTACTCCCAAGGTGCTGAGCAGTTCTTC. Amino acids: CASSYSQGAEQFF.

This clonotype was observed many times. J is TRBJ2-7 and V is TRBV4-2, with D possibly matching TRBD2 (6 bases). This CDR3 is built from 17 residues. V was trimmed by 0 bases and J by 3 bases, leaving 18 bases between them. Per the germline V gene, CDR1 is LGHNA and CDR2 is YNFKEQ. This CDR3 reads CASSQDTPGSFNYEQYF. CDR3 coding DNA: TGTGCCAGCAGCCAAGATACCCCCGGGAGTTTCAACTACGAGCAGTACTTC.

This clonotype is medium-sized (0.01 to 0.1%). The gene calls are TRBV5-1 and TRBJ1-1; D not certain. The V and J ends lost 4 bases and 2 bases respectively, with 15 bases between them. This CDR3 has 15 residues. CDR1 and CDR2 from the germline V gene are SGHRS and YFSETQ. Here the CDR3 reads CASSLNVRGNTEAFF. The CDR3 coding sequence is TGCGCCAGCAGCCTCAACGTTCGGGGAAACACTGAAGCTTTCTTT. Full variable domain (outside the CDR3, taken from reference TRBV5-1 and TRBJ1-1): KAGVTQTPRYLIKTRGQQVTLSCSPISGHRSVSWYQQTPGQGLQFLFEYFSETQRNKGNFPGRFSGRQFSNSRSEMNVSTLELGDSALYLCASSLNVRGNTEAFFGQGTRLTVV.

This clonotype was detected many times. The genes are TRBV29-1 and TRBJ1-2; 7 bases agree with TRBD1. This CDR3 is built from 14 residues. V lost 7 bases and J lost 0; bases outside the gene matches: 8. Germline-derived CDR1 and CDR2 are SQVTM and ANQGSEA. The CDR3 region is CSALTGAPNYGYTF. DNA of the CDR3: TGCAGCGCATTAACAGGGGCCCCTAACTATGGCTACACCTTC.

In its sample, this clonotype was seen a few times. The rearrangement links TRBV3-1 to TRBJ2-7; tentative D call: TRBD1 (6 bases). Trimming took 5 bases from V and 3 from J, leaving 14 bases between them. This CDR3 is built from 14 residues. Germline V gene data show CDR1 as LGHDT and CDR2 as YNNKEL (reference sequence). This CDR3 reads CASSYKQDSYEQYF. The CDR3 DNA reads as TGTGCCAGCAGCTACAAACAGGACAGCTACGAGCAGTACTTC.

This clonotype was found many times. The chain joins TRBV20-1 to TRBJ2-1, with 11 bases fitting TRBD2. The germline gives CDR1 DFQATT, CDR2 SNEGSKA (reference sequence). V trimming: 6 bases; J trimming: 1 base; junction bases outside the gene matches: 11. CDR3 size: 17 residues. In nucleotides, the CDR3 is TGCAGTGCAACCGTCGGACTAGCGGGCCCATCCTACAATGAGCAGTTCTTC. It yields the protein CSATVGLAGPSYNEQFF.

This clonotype was observed many times. This chain links TRBV7-9 with TRBJ2-1, with D uncertain. The V end lost 2 bases, the J end lost 7 bases, and 3 bases lay between the germline ends. CDR1 and CDR2 from the germline V gene are SEHNR and FQNEAQ (reference sequence). The CDR3 is 11 amino acids. This CDR3 reads CASSLQNEQFF. The CDR3 DNA reads as TGTGCCAGCAGCTTACAAAATGAGCAGTTCTTC.

This clonotype was picked up many times. The chain has TRBV7-9 and TRBJ2-1; tentatively, D is TRBD2 (6 bases). CDR1 is SEHNR and CDR2 is FQNEAQ in the germline V gene (reference sequence). Trimming stripped 11 bases from V and 8 bases from J, with 25 bases between. The CDR3 contains 15 residues. In nucleotides, the CDR3 is TGTGCCGGAGCCGGGGCGGGGAAGAGGTCAGATGAGCAGTTCTTC. Encoded protein: CAGAGAGKRSDEQFF.

The chain recombines TRBV6-2 or TRBV6-3 with TRBJ2-1; 16 nucleotides match TRBD2. From germline, CDR1 is MNHEY and CDR2 SVGEGT. Trimming cost V 5 bases and J 7 bases; bases outside gene matches: 5. This CDR3 has 16 residues. CDR3 amino acids: CASSLGTSGRANEQFF. DNA of the CDR3: TGTGCCAGCAGTCTGGGGACTAGCGGGAGGGCAAATGAGCAGTTCTTC.

This clonotype has at least ten counts. The rearrangement uses TRBV19 and TRBJ1-1, with D unclear. Trimming shortened V by 6 bases and J by 0 bases, and 14 bases separated the two germline ends. The germline V gene encodes CDR1 LNHDA and CDR2 SQIVND (reference sequence). CDR3 length: 15 amino acids. DNA of the CDR3: TGTGCCAGTAGGAGGTGGGAAGGAATGAACACTGAAGCTTTCTTT. As protein: CASRRWEGMNTEAFF.

This clonotype was seen many times. V usage is TRBV7-2 and J usage is TRBJ2-5, with 8 bases lining up with TRBD2. The CDR3 has 16 residues. With V trimmed by 5 bases and J by 5 bases, 13 bases remained unmatched. The germline CDR1 and CDR2 sequences are SGHTA and FQGNSA. In DNA form, the CDR3 reads TGTGCCAGCAGCCTTGGCGGGGGGCGGATTTGGGAGACCCAGTACTTC. This gives the protein CASSLGGGRIWETQYF.

Points on this clonotype: A much larger clone differs from this one at a single base, so this may be a read error. The chain carries TRBV18 and TRBJ2-1, with D hard to call. The CDR3 consists of 15 residues. CDR1 is KGHSH, CDR2 LQKENI, per germline. This chain's CDR3 is CASSPPVGRNNEQLF. CDR3 DNA sequence: TGTGCCAGCTCACCACCGGTCGGACGGAACAATGAGCAGCTCTTC.